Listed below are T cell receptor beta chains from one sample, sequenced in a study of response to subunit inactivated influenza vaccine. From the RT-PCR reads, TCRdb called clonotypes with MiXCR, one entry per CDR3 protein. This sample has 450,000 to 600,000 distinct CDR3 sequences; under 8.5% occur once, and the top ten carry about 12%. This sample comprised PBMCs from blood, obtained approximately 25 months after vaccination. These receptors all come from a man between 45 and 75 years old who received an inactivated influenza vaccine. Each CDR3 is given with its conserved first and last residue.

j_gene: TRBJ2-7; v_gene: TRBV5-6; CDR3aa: CASSFGTGNYEQYF
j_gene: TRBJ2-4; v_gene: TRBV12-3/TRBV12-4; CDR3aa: CASSQSGTENIQYF
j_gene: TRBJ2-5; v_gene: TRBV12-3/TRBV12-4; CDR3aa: CASSFTDQETQYF
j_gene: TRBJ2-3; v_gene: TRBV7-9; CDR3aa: CASSPRTSRVTDTQYF
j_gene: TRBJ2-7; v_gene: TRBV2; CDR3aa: CASSITGDEQYF
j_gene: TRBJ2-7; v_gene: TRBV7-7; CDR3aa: CASSLAVLTTGSYEQYF
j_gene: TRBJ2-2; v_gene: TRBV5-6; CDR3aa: CASSFQGVAGELFF
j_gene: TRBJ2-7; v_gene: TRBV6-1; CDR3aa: CASAIRSGPYEQYF
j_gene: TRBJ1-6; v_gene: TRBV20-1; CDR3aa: CSASTAQFNSPLHF
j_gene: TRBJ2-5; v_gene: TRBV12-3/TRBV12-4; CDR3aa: CASSLATSMGRETQYF
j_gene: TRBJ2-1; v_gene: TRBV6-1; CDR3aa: CASRPSGANEQFF
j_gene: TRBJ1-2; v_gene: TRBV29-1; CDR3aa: CSVDRDRYGYTF
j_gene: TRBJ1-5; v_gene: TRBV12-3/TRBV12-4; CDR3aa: CASSRDRGPQPQHF
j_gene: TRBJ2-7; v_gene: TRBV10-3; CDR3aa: CAISSPGYSYEQYF
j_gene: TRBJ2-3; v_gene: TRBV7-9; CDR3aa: CASSLAWDRDQDTQYF
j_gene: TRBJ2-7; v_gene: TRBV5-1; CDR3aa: CASSLDSPPTMQYF
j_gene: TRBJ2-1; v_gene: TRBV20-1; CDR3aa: CSARAALMNNEQFF
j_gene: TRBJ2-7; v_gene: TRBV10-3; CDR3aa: CAISEPGSYEQYF
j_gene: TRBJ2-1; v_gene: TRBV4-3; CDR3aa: CASSQETRGGSSYNEQFF
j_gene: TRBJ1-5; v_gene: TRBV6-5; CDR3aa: CASSYSKTHNQPQHF